A selection of T cell receptor beta chains follows, all from one sample in a study of T cells after yellow fever vaccination. TCRdb recomputed calls from the 5' RACE reads with MiXCR, one row per CDR3 protein. The sample lists tens of thousands of distinct CDR3 sequences, more than 10% seen once, with around 23% in the top ten. The sample was CD8+ T cells not binding an NS4B(214-222) dextramer, sorted from PBMCs, taken approximately 20 days after the first yellow fever vaccination. These receptors came from a man aged 18-30 years who received the YFV17D yellow fever vaccine. Both conserved end residues are part of each CDR3. A D gene is named only where the DNA matches it firmly. The size entry is marked missing in some rows and otherwise reads once, few, many or a size class.

d_call	v_call	j_call	clone_size	cdr3_length	cdr3_aa	cdr3_nt
.	TRBV19	TRBJ2-2	few	15	CASSPDRGNTGELFF	TGTGCCAGTAGTCCCGACAGAGGGAACACCGGGGAGCTGTTTTTT
TRBD2	TRBV14	TRBJ2-3	many	17	CASSQSTGTSGTDTQYF	TGTGCCAGCAGCCAATCCACCGGGACTAGCGGCACAGATACGCAGTATTTT
.	TRBV7-2	TRBJ1-4	few	14	CASSLGNYEEKLFF	TGTGCCAGCAGCTTAGGAAATTACGAGGAAAAACTGTTTTTT
.	TRBV4-1	TRBJ2-7	many	14	CASSQDREPYEQYF	TGCGCCAGCAGCCAAGACAGGGAGCCCTACGAGCAGTACTTC
.	TRBV14	TRBJ1-2	.	14	CASSQGQYLYGYTF	TGTGCCAGCAGCCAAGGACAGTATTTATATGGCTACACCTTC
.	TRBV4-1	TRBJ2-2	few	16	CASSQGPGTRTGELFF	TGCGCCAGCAGCCAAGGTCCCGGGACAAGGACCGGGGAGCTGTTTTTT
.	TRBV9	TRBJ1-1	.	15	CASSPRAVANTEAFF	TGTGCCAGCAGCCCACGCGCTGTGGCTAACACTGAAGCTTTCTTT
.	TRBV18	TRBJ2-1	.	12	CASSPLVDEQFF	TGTGCCAGCTCACCGCTAGTCGATGAGCAGTTCTTC
.	TRBV6-1	TRBJ1-5	.	15	CASSRLQGGNQPQHF	TGTGCCAGCAGCAGGCTTCAAGGGGGAAATCAGCCCCAGCATTTT
.	TRBV11-2	TRBJ2-1	.	15	CASSLFTVRENEQFF	TGTGCCAGCAGCTTATTTACGGTCCGAGAGAATGAGCAGTTCTTC
TRBD1	TRBV4-1	TRBJ2-5	few	13	CASRRTGGETQYF	TGCGCCAGCCGGAGGACAGGAGGAGAGACCCAGTACTTC
.	TRBV4-1	TRBJ2-2	few	16	CASSQGAGGRGGELFF	TGCGCCAGCAGCCAAGGAGCGGGTGGTAGAGGGGGGGAGCTGTTTTTT
TRBD1	TRBV6-1	TRBJ2-7	.	17	CASSPPGQGYSSYEQYF	TGTGCCAGCAGTCCCCCGGGACAGGGATATTCCTCCTACGAGCAGTACTTC
.	TRBV6-1	TRBJ2-7	few	13	CASGRGDSYEQYF	TGTGCCAGCGGGCGGGGTGATTCCTACGAGCAGTACTTC
.	TRBV7-3	TRBJ2-3	few	15	CASSQGTDSTDTQYF	TGTGCCAGCAGCCAGGGCACTGATAGCACAGATACGCAGTATTTT
.	TRBV5-1	TRBJ2-5	few	16	CASSSEIEGLQETQYF	TGCGCCAGCAGCTCGGAAATCGAGGGGTTACAAGAGACCCAGTACTTC
.	TRBV2	TRBJ2-3	few	16	CASSGIQGLGTDTQYF	TGTGCCAGCAGTGGAATACAGGGTTTGGGAACAGATACGCAGTATTTT
.	TRBV7-2	TRBJ2-5	.	17	CASSLSYPGTFQETQYF	TGTGCCAGCAGCTTAAGTTACCCCGGGACCTTCCAAGAGACCCAGTACTTC
.	TRBV6-1	TRBJ2-1	few	15	CASSEVHRSYNEQFF	TGTGCCAGCAGTGAAGTACACCGCTCCTACAATGAGCAGTTCTTC
.	TRBV7-9	TRBJ1-2	few	13	CASSQWAVQGYTF	TGTGCCAGCAGCCAGTGGGCAGTCCAGGGCTACACCTTC
.	TRBV6-1	TRBJ1-6	.	14	CASSPSFRGQGIHF	TGTGCCAGCAGTCCAAGCTTCCGGGGCCAGGGCATCCACTTT
.	TRBV9	TRBJ2-1	few	15	CASSVGPSRGNEQFF	TGTGCCAGCAGCGTAGGGCCATCGCGCGGCAATGAGCAGTTCTTC
TRBD1	TRBV9	TRBJ1-2	once	15	CASSVETGANYGYTF	TGTGCCAGCAGCGTCGAGACAGGGGCTAACTATGGCTACACCTTC
TRBD1	TRBV29-1	TRBJ1-2	.	14	CSVDPSAGGYGYTF	TGCAGCGTTGACCCCTCGGCAGGGGGTTATGGCTACACCTTC
.	TRBV7-6	TRBJ2-5	.	17	CASSFRGALSFVETQYF	TGTGCCAGCAGCTTTAGAGGGGCACTGTCCTTCGTGGAGACCCAGTACTTC
.	TRBV7-2	TRBJ2-7	.	9	CASGYEQYF	TGTGCCAGCGGCTACGAGCAGTACTTC
.	TRBV2	TRBJ2-3	.	13	CASRPRGLNTQYF	TGTGCCAGCAGACCCCGGGGCCTCAATACGCAGTATTTT
.	TRBV7-3	TRBJ2-3	.	13	CASSLGSPDTQYF	TGTGCCAGCAGCTTAGGGTCCCCAGATACGCAGTATTTT
TRBD1	TRBV6-5	TRBJ1-2	.	13	CASSYQGDYGYTF	TGTGCCAGCAGTTACCAGGGGGACTATGGCTACACCTTC
TRBD1	TRBV30	TRBJ2-6	.	16	CAWAGQGTSGANVLTF	TGTGCCTGGGCGGGACAGGGAACCTCTGGGGCCAACGTCCTGACTTTC
.	TRBV7-9	TRBJ2-7	.	14	CASSLVQGVAEQYF	TGTGCCAGCAGCTTAGTACAGGGAGTTGCCGAGCAGTACTTC
.	TRBV25-1	TRBJ2-1	.	16	CASRHALGRRYNEQFF	TGTGCTAGCAGACACGCTTTGGGACGTAGGTACAATGAGCAGTTCTTC
.	TRBV4-1	TRBJ1-1	.	14	CASSQTRPNSEAFF	TGCGCCAGCAGCCAGACACGACCCAACAGTGAAGCTTTCTTT
.	TRBV12-3/TRBV12-4	TRBJ2-1	.	15	CASSQTPSSYNEQFF	TGTGCCAGCAGCCAGACTCCTAGCTCCTACAATGAGCAGTTCTTC
TRBD2	TRBV6-1	TRBJ2-1	few	15	CASSEGLAGGNEQFF	TGTGCCAGCAGTGAGGGACTAGCGGGGGGGAATGAGCAGTTCTTC
.	TRBV29-1	TRBJ2-2	.	12	CSVERATGELFF	TGCAGCGTTGAGAGGGCCACCGGGGAGCTGTTTTTT
TRBD2	TRBV7-2	TRBJ2-3	few	14	CASSPGLDPDTQYF	TGTGCCAGCAGCCCCGGACTAGACCCAGATACGCAGTATTTT
.	TRBV4-1	TRBJ2-1	.	13	CASSRDQYNEQFF	TGCGCCAGCAGCCGGGACCAGTACAATGAGCAGTTCTTC
.	TRBV11-1	TRBJ2-2	few	19	CASSSTELETGVQWGELFF	TGTGCCAGCAGCTCCACGGAGTTGGAGACAGGCGTGCAGTGGGGGGAGCTGTTTTTT
.	TRBV20-1	TRBJ2-3	.	14	CSAPTRINTDTQYF	TGCAGTGCTCCGACCCGAATTAACACAGATACGCAGTATTTT
TRBD1	TRBV4-1	TRBJ1-2	few	15	CASSQGDSQGRGYTF	TGCGCCAGCAGCCAAGGGGACAGCCAAGGTCGGGGCTACACCTTC
TRBD1	TRBV27	TRBJ1-2	many	13	CASSTLRGDGYTF	TGTGCCAGCAGTACGCTCAGGGGGGACGGCTACACCTTC
.	TRBV27	TRBJ1-5	.	15	CASSLLLRPGQPQHF	TGTGCCAGCAGTTTACTGTTGCGCCCGGGGCAGCCCCAGCATTTT
.	TRBV6-5	TRBJ1-4	few	13	CASSLYRTEKLFF	TGTGCCAGCAGTTTATACCGGACAGAAAAACTGTTTTTT
.	TRBV4-1	TRBJ2-5	.	16	CASSHRGTSTQETQYF	TGCGCCAGCAGCCACCGGGGGACAAGCACTCAAGAGACCCAGTACTTC
.	TRBV27	TRBJ1-5	few	13	CASSENWGQPQHF	TGTGCCAGCAGTGAGAACTGGGGACAGCCCCAGCATTTT
TRBD2	TRBV6-5	TRBJ2-2	.	16	CASSWRTSGGAGELFF	TGTGCCAGCAGTTGGAGGACTAGCGGGGGGGCCGGGGAGCTGTTTTTT
.	TRBV4-1	TRBJ2-2	few	16	CASSQVETAGPGELFF	TGCGCCAGCAGCCAAGTCGAAACAGCCGGCCCCGGGGAGCTGTTTTTT
.	TRBV20-1	TRBJ2-5	.	14	CSAPGQLLGETQYF	TGCAGTGCTCCCGGACAGCTCTTGGGGGAGACCCAGTACTTC
.	TRBV10-3	TRBJ1-1	few	13	CAIKPARDTEAFF	TGTGCCATCAAACCCGCCCGGGACACTGAAGCTTTCTTT
.	TRBV2	TRBJ2-5	.	17	CASSESGVGALWGTQYF	TGTGCCAGCAGTGAATCTGGGGTCGGCGCCCTATGGGGGACCCAGTACTTC
.	TRBV12-3/TRBV12-4	TRBJ2-7	.	15	CASSLAGPHSAEQYF	TGTGCCAGCAGTTTAGCAGGGCCACACTCCGCCGAGCAGTACTTC